This T cell receptor beta chain was sequenced in a study of early T cells in non-severe SARS-CoV-2 infection. Study-wide background: Chains were not paired, and sequencing was done on bulk RNA from unsorted whole blood. The study's findings and limits: Sequences matched to VDJdb favored anti-spike CD8 responses, while private and CD4 specificities were missed.

Researchers tagged individual cDNA molecules with unique molecular identifiers. TCRdb re-analysed the 5' RACE reads in MiXCR, keeping a single row per CDR3 protein. Of around 55,000 distinct CDR3 sequences listed, about 15% are singletons. V trimming: 0 bases; J trimming: 6 bases; junction bases outside the gene matches: 6. This CDR3 comprises 14 residues. The germline V gene has CDR1 DFQATT and CDR2 SNEGSKA (reference sequence). This clonotype was detected only a few times. Antigen specificity is unknown. This TCR was sampled from an adult who was a healthcare worker with PCR-confirmed SARS-CoV-2 infection or an uninfected control (not recorded which). Sequences were derived from whole blood, sampled at baseline. This chain connects TRBV20-1 to TRBJ1-1; 8 bases match TRBD1. CDR3 DNA sequence: TGCAGTGCTAGAGAGTCAGGGGGCGCATCTGAAGCTTTCTTT. It yields the protein CSARESGGASEAFF.